The source of this TCR beta chain is a study of vaccination effects on CD4 cells after COVID-19. Using viral peptide pools, the ViraFEST assay grew out antigen-specific CD4+ T cells prior to sequencing. Following a roughly 9-day culture, CD4+ T cells were purified. The participants, recipients of two vaccine doses, got either BNT162b2 or mRNA-1273. For each well, 1.9 million or so PBMC were cultured with 8.5 to 10 IU/ml IL-2 and roughly 10 ug/ml peptides. A note on this clone: What it binds is unknown.

Sequencing was performed with immunoSEQ multiplex PCR; in TCRdb, only in-frame clones are kept and a portion is missing. The data show 84,000 or so clones, around four fifths seen once. CDR3 length: 15 residues. Germline V gene sequence: CDR1 SGHTA, CDR2 FQGNSA. V lost 2 bases and J 6 bases, leaving 15 bases between the germline ends. The sequenced sample was CD4+ T cells from PBMCs cultured with HCoV-OC43 spike peptides, obtained after COVID-19 vaccination. As to subset: HCoV-OC43 spike overlapping peptide pool stimulation. The TCR was taken from a human donor who received a COVID-19 vaccine. The chain joins TRBV7-2 to TRBJ2-3; D not certain. The CDR3 spells CASSLSLPRVDTQYF. The CDR3 DNA is TGTGCCAGCAGCTTATCCCTGCCTCGGGTTGATACGCAGTATTTT.